The clone carrying this TCR beta chain was counted between two and nine times. The source of the sample is a study of radiotherapy plus CTLA-4 blockade in lung cancer. Study details: Disease control was seen in around 31% of patients, objective responses in around 17%.

Here immunoSEQ multiplex PCR was the method, and the copy in TCRdb shows in-frame clones only, minus some. The sample includes about 35,000 clones, 85% of them seen just once. Per germline, CDR1 MGHRA and CDR2 YSYEKL. CDR3 length equals 13 residues. The germline V and J ends were trimmed by 0 bases and 7 bases, with 8 bases remaining between them. The chain carries TRBV4-1 and TRBJ2-3, with D hard to call. The sequence came from a human donor with non-small cell lung cancer who had stable disease on radiotherapy plus ipilimumab. Here the sequenced sample was peripheral blood, taken from a patient treated with radiotherapy plus ipilimumab. The CDR3 loop reads CASSQELRYTQYF. DNA of the CDR3: TGCGCCAGCAGCCAAGAGCTGCGATATACGCAGTATTTT.